This TCR beta chain was documented in a study of blood T cell repertoires in COVID-19. Turning to the study itself: From T cells, B-cell-depleted T cells, or PBMCs came the material, which was cDNA or gDNA.

In the study's own analysis: Estimates of nucleated cell counts were drawn from the amplification of reference gene primers. Repertoires were generated with immunoSEQ multiplex PCR, while TCRdb's copy carries only in-frame clones and drops some. The D gene and trimming were derived from the DNA, and the V and J assignments and clone size from that table. The sample has about 59,000 clones, around 88% seen once; the top ten hold approximately 17%. The clonotype comes from a woman older than 75 with active COVID-19. Sequenced sample: peripheral blood.

CDR3 nucleotides: TGTGCCAGCATGGGGAGAGGGGGCCCCTCCGGACTCCTCCACTTT. Protein: CASMGRGGPSGLLHF. This sequence joins TRBV2 and TRBJ1-6; 7 nucleotides match TRBD1. In germline, CDR1 is SNHLY, CDR2 FYNNEI. The J segment lost 15 bases and the V segment lost 7 bases, leaving 18 bases of the junction unmatched. This CDR3 contains 15 residues.